The 6 T cell receptor beta chains reported below all come from one sample, sequenced in a study of regulatory T cells in long-lasting Graves disease. Libraries of TCR beta came from iRepertoire HTBI primers plus Arm-PCR of CDR3 regions. One entry per CDR3 protein, called by TCRdb with MiXCR from the multiplex PCR reads. Of some 330,000 distinct CDR3 sequences listed, roughly 20% are singletons. The time point was: persistent/refractory GD, antithyroid drugs over 5 years with positive TRAb. PBMC RNA served as the TCR library source. This specimen was peripheral blood mononuclear cells (PBMCs), taken when the disease was refractory, from a patient treated with antithyroid drugs. These receptors were obtained from a woman aged 40 to 50 with Graves disease.

The genes are TRBV20-1 and TRBJ2-7; D is unresolved. The germline V gene has CDR1 DFQATT and CDR2 SNEGSKA (reference sequence). Deletions cut 6 bases from V and 9 bases from J, with 6 bases between. CDR3 length equals 8 residues. This chain's CDR3 is CSASPQYF. The CDR3, as DNA: TGCAGTGCGAGTCCGCAGTACTTC.

Many counts were recorded for this clonotype. The chain has TRBV12-3 or TRBV12-4 and TRBJ1-1, with 7 bases lining up with TRBD1. This CDR3 comprises 16 residues. Trimming at V came to 6 bases and at J to 5 bases, leaving 15 bases not matched to a gene. CDR3 nucleotide sequence: TGTGCCAGCAGCCACCCAGCTGAGACAGGGACGACTGAAGCTTTCTTT. Protein product: CASSHPAETGTTEAFF.

This clonotype was seen repeatedly, ten times or more. V gene TRBV28 combines with J gene TRBJ1-5, with D possibly TRBD1 on 6 matching bases. This CDR3 region has 15 residues. CDR1 is MDHEN, CDR2 SYDVKM, per germline. Trimming removed 5 bases at V and 6 bases at J, with 17 bases between. CDR3 coding DNA: TGTGCCAGCAGTCCCCCGGGGGGGCAGGGTCAGCCCCAGCATTTT. It specifies CASSPPGGQGQPQHF.

The V and J genes are TRBV12-3 or TRBV12-4 and TRBJ2-3, with D perhaps matching TRBD2 (5 bases). CDR3 length: 14 amino acids. The V gene lost 7 bases and the J gene lost 0 bases, with 11 bases spanning the gap. CDR3 sequence: CASKRAASTDTQYF. The CDR3 DNA reads TGTGCCAGCAAGAGAGCGGCCAGCACAGATACGCAGTATTTT.

This chain uses TRBV19 with TRBJ1-1, with D perhaps matching TRBD1 (5 bases). There are 15 residues in the CDR3. The germline gives CDR1 LNHDA, CDR2 SQIVND (reference sequence). V lost 5 bases and J lost 0, with 13 bases in between. This CDR3 is CASSRRGQLNTEAFF. The CDR3 coding sequence is TGTGCCAGTAGTCGAAGGGGCCAGTTGAACACTGAAGCTTTCTTT.

The V and J genes are TRBV29-1 and TRBJ2-2; tentative D call: TRBD1 (5 bases). The CDR3 has 15 amino acids. V was clipped by 4 bases and J by 0 bases, with 12 bases between them. Germline assignment: CDR1 SQVTM and CDR2 ANQGSEA. In DNA, the CDR3 is TGCAGCGTTGCAGGGCATACCTCGAACACCGGGGAGCTGTTTTTT. Protein sequence: CSVAGHTSNTGELFF.